Presented here are 21 T cell receptor beta chains from one specimen sequenced in a study of Graves' ophthalmopathy and Graves' hyperthyroidism. CDR3 regions of TCR beta were amplified from RNA transcripts. RT-PCR with HTBI primers came first, then second-round multiplex PCR. TCRdb called the multiplex PCR reads again in MiXCR, with one record for every CDR3 protein. The sample carries approximately 700,000 distinct CDR3 sequences, 35% to 50% recorded once. Input material: peripheral blood. The receptor source for this set is an adult man with Graves' ophthalmopathy.

The rearrangement links TRBV7-9 to TRBJ2-7; D possibly uses TRBD1 or TRBD2 (5 bases each). Germline-derived CDR1 and CDR2 are SEHNR and FQNEAQ (reference sequence). The CDR3 has 14 residues. The V end lost 8 bases, the J end lost 7 bases, and 21 bases lay between the germline ends. CDR3 sequence reads: CASLPRDLGKEQYF. The CDR3, as DNA: TGTGCCAGCCTCCCCCGGGACCTGGGTAAGGAGCAGTACTTC.

This clonotype has more than one count but fewer than ten. The CDR3 is CASSLTSGGPLLYEQYF. CDR3 coding DNA: TGTGCCAGCAGTTTGACTAGCGGGGGCCCACTCCTCTACGAGCAGTACTTC. The chain couples TRBV27 to TRBJ2-7, with 12 bases matching TRBD2. The CDR3 extends over 17 amino acids. Looked up from germline, CDR1 is MNHEY and CDR2 is SMNVEV (reference sequence). V trimming: 3 bases; J trimming: 3 bases; junction bases outside the gene matches: 9.

Worth noting for this clonotype: Mismatch with germline at one junction end may stem from a read error. This chain's CDR3 is CASSSGTGSSPPHF. The CDR3, as DNA: TGTGCCAGCAGTTCTGGGACAGGAAGTTCACCCCCCCACTTT. The chain is built from TRBV25-1 and TRBJ1-6; the match to TRBD1 covers 8 bases. The V gene's germline CDR1 is MGHDK and CDR2 SYGVNS. The CDR3 is 14 residues long. The full variable domain, completed using reference TRBV25-1 and TRBJ1-6, is EADIYQTPRYLVIGTGKKITLECSQTMGHDKMYWYQQDPGMELHLIHYSYGVNSTEKGDLSSESTVSRIRTEHFPLTLESARPSHTSQYLCASSSGTGSSPPHFGNGTRLTVT.

This clonotype showed up many times. This chain's CDR3 is CASSSGQGWDGYTF. In DNA form, the CDR3 reads TGCGCCAGCAGCTCGGGACAGGGGTGGGATGGCTACACCTTC. This chain connects TRBV5-1 to TRBJ1-2; 10 bases fit TRBD1. The length of the CDR3 is 14 residues. CDR1 and CDR2 (germline): SGHRS, YFSETQ. V dropped 3 bases and J dropped 6; count of bases not matched to a gene: 5.

This clonotype appeared once. One junction end does not reproduce the germline sequence, and a read error may be involved. The V and J genes are TRBV10-3 and TRBJ2-7; D is unclear. The germline gives CDR1 ENHRY, CDR2 SYGVKD. This CDR3 has 14 amino acids. The chain's CDR3 is CASSYGRVLYEQYF. The CDR3 bases are TGTGCCAGCAGTTATGGTCGGGTGCTTTACGAGCAGTACTTC.

The chain carries TRBV6-6 and TRBJ2-5; 12 nucleotides align to TRBD2. Germline CDR1 MNHNY, CDR2 SVGAGI (reference sequence). V trimming: 6 bases; J trimming: 5 bases; junction bases outside the gene matches: 13. The CDR3 has 17 residues. For the CDR3, the DNA is TGTGCCAGCAGCTTTAGACTAGCGGGAGCCGGAACGGAGACCCAGTACTTC. This translates into CASSFRLAGAGTETQYF.

This clonotype was detected many times. This chain links TRBV20-1 with TRBJ2-5; D might be TRBD2 (5 bases). This CDR3 is built from 13 residues. The V gene lost 2 bases and the J gene lost 2 bases, with 9 bases spanning the gap. The germline gives CDR1 DFQATT, CDR2 SNEGSKA (reference sequence). The DNA of the CDR3 is TGCAGTGCTAGACTTGGCGGGCAAGAGACCCAGTACTTC. It encodes CSARLGGQETQYF.

This clonotype has at least ten counts. The gene calls are TRBV19 and TRBJ2-2; D gene ambiguous. Deletions cut 1 base from V and 5 bases from J, with 5 bases between. Germline-derived CDR1 and CDR2 are LNHDA and SQIVND (reference sequence). This CDR3 region has 13 residues. The CDR3 region has the DNA TGTGCCAGTAGTATAGGGTTAACCGGGGAGCTGTTTTTT. Encoded protein: CASSIGLTGELFF.

This clonotype was observed at least ten times. The rearrangement joins TRBV9 to TRBJ1-4, with D unresolved. V dropped 2 bases and J dropped 0 bases, with 11 bases sitting between them. The CDR3 extends over 16 amino acids. Germline V gives CDR1 SGDLS, CDR2 YYNGEE. The chain's CDR3 is CASSVRPVATNEKLFF. The CDR3 nucleotides are TGTGCCAGCAGCGTTAGACCCGTTGCAACTAATGAAAAACTGTTTTTT.

This clonotype has a handful of counts. The rearrangement joins TRBV12-5 to TRBJ1-2, with D possibly matching TRBD1 (6 bases). CDR3 length equals 16 residues. CDR1 is LGHNT, CDR2 FRNRAP, per germline. Trimming left V 5 bases short and J 0 bases short, with 16 bases between. CDR3: CASGPTTGLANYGYTF. In DNA, the CDR3 is TGTGCTAGTGGTCCAACGACAGGCTTAGCTAACTATGGCTACACCTTC. Based on the CDR3 plus reference TRBV12-5 and TRBJ1-2, the full variable domain is DARVTQTPRHKVTEMGQEVTMRCQPILGHNTVFWYRQTMMQGLELLAYFRNRAPLDDSGMPKDRFSAEMPDATLATLKIQPSEPRDSAVYFCASGPTTGLANYGYTFGSGTRLTVV.

The chain recombines TRBV11-1 with TRBJ1-3; D is unresolved. CDR1 is SGHAT, CDR2 FQDESV, per germline (reference sequence). Trimming cost V 3 bases and J 2 bases, with 8 bases left between them. The CDR3 runs to 14 residues. CDR3 region: CASSFQGTGNTIYF. The DNA for the CDR3 is TGTGCCAGCAGCTTTCAAGGGACTGGAAACACCATATATTTT.

CDR3 in amino acids: CASSRSGQSTDTQYF. DNA of the CDR3: TGTGCCAGCAGCCGGAGCGGACAGAGCACAGATACGCAGTATTTT. The chain carries TRBV7-2 and TRBJ2-3, with D maybe TRBD1 (6 bases). Germline-derived CDR1 and CDR2 are SGHTA and FQGNSA. The V end lost 5 bases, the J end lost 0 bases, and 12 bases lay between the germline ends. The CDR3 is made up of 15 amino acids.

The chain couples TRBV7-9 to TRBJ2-5; 7 positions match TRBD1. V shed 4 bases, J shed 5 bases, and the junction held 10 bases outside the gene matches. The germline V gene has CDR1 SEHNR and CDR2 FQNEAQ (reference sequence). The CDR3 loop spans 15 amino acids. This CDR3 reads CASSSGQAPRETQYF. Here the CDR3 DNA reads TGTGCCAGCAGCTCAGGACAGGCTCCGAGGGAGACCCAGTACTTC.

As concerns this clonotype: At one end the junction does not follow the germline gene, possibly because of a read error. The chain is built from TRBV20-1 and TRBJ1-4; weak D call: TRBD1 (5 bases). The CDR3 spans 14 residues. Germline values: CDR1 DFQATT, CDR2 SNEGSKA (reference sequence). The CDR3 DNA reads TGCAGTGCTAGCGGCGGGGCAACTAATGAAAAACTGGTTTTT. Protein: CSASGGATNEKLVF.

In its sample, this clonotype was seen many times. The rearrangement uses TRBV20-1 and TRBJ1-2; tentatively, D is TRBD1 (5 bases). The CDR3 runs 10 residues. CDR1 and CDR2 from the germline V gene are DFQATT and SNEGSKA (reference sequence). The germline V and J ends were trimmed by 7 bases and 8 bases, with 11 bases remaining between them. This CDR3 reads CSVKGNGYTF. CDR3 coding DNA: TGCAGTGTAAAGGGGAACGGCTACACCTTC.

Notes on this clonotype: A much more abundant neighbour one base away suggests this may be a read error. V usage is TRBV29-1 and J usage is TRBJ1-5, with 7 bases that match TRBD1. V lost 6 bases and J lost 3; bases outside the gene matches: 11. The CDR3 consists of 15 residues. CDR1 SQVTM and CDR2 ANQGSEA come from the germline V gene. In DNA, the CDR3 is TGCAGCGTCGCACAGGGGACAAATGACAATCAGCCCCAGCATTTT. It specifies CSVAQGTNDNQPQHF. The full variable domain, its missing parts supplied by reference TRBV29-1 and TRBJ1-5, is SAVISQKPSRDICQRGTSLTIQCQVDSQVTMMFWYRQQPGQSLTLIATANQGSEATYESGFVIDKFPISRPNLTFSTLTVSNMSPEDSSIYLCSVAQGTNDNQPQHFGDGTRLSIL.

This clonotype was picked up a small number of times. This chain links TRBV9 with TRBJ1-1; D perhaps matches TRBD1 (6 bases). The CDR3 totals 14 residues. Per germline, CDR1 SGDLS and CDR2 YYNGEE. The V and J ends lost 6 bases and 2 bases respectively, with 14 bases between them. The CDR3, as DNA: TGTGCCAGCACACGAGGGGGTTTTAACACTGAAGCTTTCTTT. It codes for CASTRGGFNTEAFF.

This clonotype was picked up many times. The V call is TRBV19, the J call TRBJ2-7; 7 positions match TRBD1. Germline V gene data show CDR1 as LNHDA and CDR2 as SQIVND (reference sequence). CDR3 length: 12 residues. J lost 3 bases, V lost 10 bases, and 6 bases had no gene match. The CDR3 region is CATTGNFYEQYF. In DNA form, the CDR3 reads TGTGCCACGACAGGGAACTTCTACGAGCAGTACTTC.

This clonotype has ten or more counts. The chain joins TRBV20-1 to TRBJ1-5; 8 nucleotides agree with TRBD1. The V gene's germline CDR1 is DFQATT and CDR2 SNEGSKA (reference sequence). The length of the CDR3 is 15 residues. Trimming cost V 6 bases and J 5 bases; bases outside gene matches: 12. The CDR3 here is CSAAEPRGLDQPQHF. In DNA form, the CDR3 reads TGCAGTGCCGCCGAACCCAGGGGGCTGGATCAGCCCCAGCATTTT.

This clonotype came up many times. This chain connects TRBV20-1 to TRBJ1-1; 8 nucleotides match TRBD1. The length of the CDR3 is 12 residues. Germline assignment: CDR1 DFQATT and CDR2 SNEGSKA (reference sequence). Trimming took 4 bases from V and 4 from J; bases not matched to a gene: 2. The CDR3 coding sequence is TGCAGTGCTATACAGGGGGGCACTGAAGCTTTCTTT. Encoded protein: CSAIQGGTEAFF.

This clonotype was seen repeatedly, ten times or more. The CDR3: CSVEQTYQETQYF. The CDR3 DNA is TGCAGCGTTGAGCAGACATACCAAGAGACCCAGTACTTC. V is TRBV29-1 and J is TRBJ2-5; no firm D call. This CDR3 contains 13 residues. Trimming left V 3 bases short and J 0 bases short, with 8 bases between. The germline V gene encodes CDR1 SQVTM and CDR2 ANQGSEA.